This is a list of T cell receptor beta chains from one sample in a study of cytomegalovirus exposure and HLA in healthy donors. Sequencing was performed with immunoSEQ multiplex PCR; in TCRdb, only in-frame clones are kept and a portion is missing. The table records 95,000 to 150,000 clones, over 70% of them present only once. The sequencing input was PBMCs. These receptors were collected from a woman aged 18-29 years in good health and CMV-seronegative. Each CDR3 is given with its conserved first and last residue. Each record gives: D gene, V gene, clone size, J gene, CDR3 DNA, CDR3 protein. The D gene is left open where the match is weak. Clone size is shown for a subset of rows, as once, few, many or a class of expanded clone.

>TRBD1|TRBV11-3|few|TRBJ2-2
TGTGCCAGCAGCTACGGACAGGCGAACACCGGGGAGCTGTTTTTT
CASSYGQANTGELFF
>TRBD1|TRBV27|few|TRBJ1-5
TGTGCCAGCGGTTGGACAGGGGGAAATCAGCCCCAGCATTTT
CASGWTGGNQPQHF
>TRBD2|TRBV19|-|TRBJ2-5
TGTGCCAGTAGTATAGGGGCTAGCGGAGAACAAGAGACCCAGTACTTC
CASSIGASGEQETQYF
>-|TRBV4-2|-|TRBJ1-1
TGTGCCAGCAGCCAATTGGGCAATAGTGCTGAAGCTTTCTTT
CASSQLGNSAEAFF
>TRBD1|TRBV6-1|-|TRBJ1-5
TGTGCCAGCGGTGGGACAGGGGTGGGTTCTAGCCAGCCCCAGCATTTT
CASGGTGVGSSQPQHF
>-|TRBV4-3|few|TRBJ1-2
TGCGCCAGCAGCCAAGATTTGGGACAAGAGCTCTATGGCTACACCTTC
CASSQDLGQELYGYTF
>TRBD1|TRBV2|few|TRBJ2-7
TGTGCCAGCAGTCTGGGACAGGCCGGCTACGAGCAGTACTTC
CASSLGQAGYEQYF
>TRBD1|TRBV5-8|few|TRBJ1-5
TGTGCCAGCAGCTTCGGACAGGGGGGATTCAATCAGCCCCAGCATTTT
CASSFGQGGFNQPQHF
>TRBD1|TRBV7-9|-|TRBJ2-7
TGTGCCAGCAGTCCCGTTGGGGGACAGGGTGTTAGACAGTACTTC
CASSPVGGQGVRQYF
>-|TRBV29-1|-|TRBJ2-3
TGCAGCTGTGAGTCCGATACGCAGTATTTT
CSCESDTQYF
>TRBD2|TRBV6-5|-|TRBJ2-1
TGTGCCAGCAGTTACCCGAGCGGGGGGGCCGATGAGCAGTTCTTC
CASSYPSGGADEQFF
>-|TRBV29-1|-|TRBJ2-1
TGCAGCGTTGAGTTTGTAGTTGGGGCAAGAGAGCAGTTCTTC
CSVEFVVGAREQFF
>-|TRBV6-6|-|TRBJ2-3
TGTGCCAGCAGTTACTCGGGCAGGAGCACAGATACGCAGTATTTT
CASSYSGRSTDTQYF
>-|TRBV2|once|TRBJ2-3
TGTGCCAGCAGTGAAGCGCGGACTAGCACAGATACGCAGTATTTT
CASSEARTSTDTQYF
>-|TRBV19|-|TRBJ1-1
TGTGCCAGTAGTTCGCCGGGGGGCTCGGTAGCTTTCTTT
CASSSPGGSVAFF
>-|TRBV7-8|-|TRBJ1-5
TGTGCCAGCAGCTTGATCCCGGGACAAAATAGCAATCAGCCCCAGCATTTT
CASSLIPGQNSNQPQHF
>TRBD1|TRBV6-5|-|TRBJ1-2
TGTGCCAGCAGTTATGGACAGGGGGTCTACTATGGCTACACCTTC
CASSYGQGVYYGYTF
>-|TRBV11-2|-|TRBJ2-7
TGTGCCAGCAGCTGGGGGGGGCTTCCCGAGCAGTACTTC
CASSWGGLPEQYF